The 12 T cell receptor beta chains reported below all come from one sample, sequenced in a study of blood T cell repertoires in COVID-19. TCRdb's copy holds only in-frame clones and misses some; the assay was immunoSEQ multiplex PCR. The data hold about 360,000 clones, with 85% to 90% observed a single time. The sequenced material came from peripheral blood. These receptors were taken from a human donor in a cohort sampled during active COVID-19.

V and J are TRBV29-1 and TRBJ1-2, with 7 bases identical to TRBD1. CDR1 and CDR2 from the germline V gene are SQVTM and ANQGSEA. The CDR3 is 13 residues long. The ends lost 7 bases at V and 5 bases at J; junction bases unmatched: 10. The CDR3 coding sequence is TGCAGCGCCGGGGACAGAGCCACTTATGGCTACACCTTC. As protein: CSAGDRATYGYTF.

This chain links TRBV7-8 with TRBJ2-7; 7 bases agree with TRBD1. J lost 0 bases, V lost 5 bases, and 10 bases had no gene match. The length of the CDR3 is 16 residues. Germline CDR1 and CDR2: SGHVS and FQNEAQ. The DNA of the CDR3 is TGTGCCAGCAGCCCAACCGGGACAGTTTCCTCCTACGAGCAGTACTTC. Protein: CASSPTGTVSSYEQYF.

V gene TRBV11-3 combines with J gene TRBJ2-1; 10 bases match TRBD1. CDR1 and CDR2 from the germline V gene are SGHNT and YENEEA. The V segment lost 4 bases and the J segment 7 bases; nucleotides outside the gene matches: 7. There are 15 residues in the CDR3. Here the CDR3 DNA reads TGTGCCAGCAGCTCTACCGGGACAGGGGTAAATGAGCAGTTCTTC. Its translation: CASSSTGTGVNEQFF.

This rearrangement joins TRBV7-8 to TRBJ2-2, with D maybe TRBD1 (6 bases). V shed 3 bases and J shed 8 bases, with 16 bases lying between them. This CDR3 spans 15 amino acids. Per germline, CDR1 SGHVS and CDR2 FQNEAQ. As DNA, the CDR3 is TGTGCCAGCAGCTTGGGGGACACACAAAGGGGGGAGCTGTTTTTT. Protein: CASSLGDTQRGELFF.

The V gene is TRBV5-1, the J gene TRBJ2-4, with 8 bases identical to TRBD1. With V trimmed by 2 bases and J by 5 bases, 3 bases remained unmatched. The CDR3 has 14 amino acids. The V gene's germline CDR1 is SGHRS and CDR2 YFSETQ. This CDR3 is CASSFSQGENIQYF. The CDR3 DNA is TGCGCCAGCAGCTTTTCACAGGGGGAAAACATTCAGTACTTC. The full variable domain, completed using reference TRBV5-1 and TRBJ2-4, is KAGVTQTPRYLIKTRGQQVTLSCSPISGHRSVSWYQQTPGQGLQFLFEYFSETQRNKGNFPGRFSGRQFSNSRSEMNVSTLELGDSALYLCASSFSQGENIQYFGAGTRLSVL.

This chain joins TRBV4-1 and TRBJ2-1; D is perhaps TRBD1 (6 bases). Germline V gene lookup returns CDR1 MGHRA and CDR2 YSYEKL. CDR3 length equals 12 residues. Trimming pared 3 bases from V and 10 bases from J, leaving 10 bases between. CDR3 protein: CASSHGTNEQFF. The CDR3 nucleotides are TGCGCCAGCAGCCACGGGACAAACGAGCAGTTCTTC.

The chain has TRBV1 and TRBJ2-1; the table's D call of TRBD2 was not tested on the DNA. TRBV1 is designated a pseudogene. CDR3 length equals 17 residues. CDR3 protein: CTSSQDLGTSGRNEQFF. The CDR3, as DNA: TGCACCAGCAGCCAAGATCTTGGGACTAGCGGGAGGAATGAGCAGTTCTTC.

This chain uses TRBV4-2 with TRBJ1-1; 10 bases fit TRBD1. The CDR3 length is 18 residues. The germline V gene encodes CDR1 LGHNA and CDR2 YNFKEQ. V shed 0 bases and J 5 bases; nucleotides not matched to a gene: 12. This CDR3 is CASSQEPRGTGEATEAFF. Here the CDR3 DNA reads TGTGCCAGCAGCCAAGAACCCCGGGGGACAGGGGAGGCGACTGAAGCTTTCTTT.

CDR3 in DNA: TGTGCCAGCAGCGCTGGACTAGCGGGGAGCTCCTACAATGAGCAGTTCTTC. Its translation is CASSAGLAGSSYNEQFF. The chain joins TRBV9 to TRBJ2-1, with 12 nucleotides matching TRBD2. There are 17 residues in the CDR3. V lost 3 bases, J lost 0 bases, and 4 bases stayed unmatched. Germline CDR1 is SGDLS and CDR2 is YYNGEE.

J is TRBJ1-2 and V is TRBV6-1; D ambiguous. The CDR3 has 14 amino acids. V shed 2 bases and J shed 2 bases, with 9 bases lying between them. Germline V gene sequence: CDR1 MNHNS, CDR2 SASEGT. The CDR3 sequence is CASSELWQNYGYTF. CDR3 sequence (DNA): TGTGCCAGCAGTGAACTCTGGCAGAACTATGGCTACACCTTC.

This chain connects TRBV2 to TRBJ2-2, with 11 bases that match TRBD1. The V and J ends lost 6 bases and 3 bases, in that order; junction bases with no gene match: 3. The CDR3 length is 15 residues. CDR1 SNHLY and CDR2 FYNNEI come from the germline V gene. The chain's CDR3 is CASRAGQGDTGELFF. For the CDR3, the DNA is TGTGCCAGCAGAGCGGGACAGGGGGACACCGGGGAGCTGTTTTTT.

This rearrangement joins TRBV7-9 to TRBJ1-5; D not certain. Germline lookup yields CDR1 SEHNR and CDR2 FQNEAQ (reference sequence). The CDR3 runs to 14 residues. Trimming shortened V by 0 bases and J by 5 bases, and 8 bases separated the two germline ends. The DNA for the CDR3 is TGTGCCAGCAGCTTAGCCTACGCGGATCAGCCCCAGCATTTT. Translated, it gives CASSLAYADQPQHF.